These 11 T cell receptor beta chains share one sample of origin, sequenced in a study of shared clonotypes between healthy human individuals. Naivety among CD8 cells was defined by CD45RO negativity and positive CCR7 selection, thereby excluding terminally differentiated effector memory CD45RA+ cells. Data came from immunoSEQ multiplex PCR; TCRdb stores just in-frame clones and leaves some out. Among roughly 2.1 million clones listed, roughly 91% were seen once. The source material was naive CD8+ T cells from PBMCs. Every receptor here comes from a man between 18 and 29 years old in good health. Some clones in this sample may be carry-over from other donors' samples.

The genes are TRBV29-1 and TRBJ1-2, with 8 bases lining up with TRBD1. V shed 3 bases, J shed 8 bases, and the junction held 8 bases outside the gene matches. Germline CDR1 reads SQVTM; CDR2 reads ANQGSEA. The CDR3 extends over 13 amino acids. CDR3 amino acids: CSVDGRGPKGYTF. CDR3 nucleotides: TGCAGCGTTGACGGCAGGGGGCCTAAGGGCTACACCTTC.

This sequence joins TRBV28 and TRBJ1-1, with no clear D. Trimming took 1 base from V and 1 from J, leaving 22 bases between them. The CDR3 has 19 amino acids. CDR1 MDHEN and CDR2 SYDVKM come from the germline V gene. CDR3 amino acids: CASSLYPLPGPRRNTEAFF. DNA of the CDR3: TGTGCCAGCAGTTTATACCCGCTTCCGGGCCCCAGGAGGAACACTGAAGCTTTCTTT.

This clone showed up just a few times. This chain links TRBV10-2 with TRBJ1-1; 8 bases align to TRBD1. Germline V gene lookup returns CDR1 WSHSY and CDR2 SAAADI. The CDR3 contains 13 residues. Unmatched junction bases numbered 3, after V lost 6 bases and J lost 3 bases. The CDR3 protein is CASRDRGDTEAFF. CDR3 nucleotide sequence: TGCGCCAGCAGAGACAGGGGCGACACTGAAGCTTTCTTT.

The chain carries TRBV28 and TRBJ1-1; D not resolved. Between the trimmed V and J ends, which lost 5 bases and 11 bases, there was a span of 18 bases. CDR1 and CDR2 (germline): MDHEN, SYDVKM. The CDR3 length is 13 residues. CDR3 coding DNA: TGTGCCAGCAGTCCAGCCCACCTACGCAGGGCTTTCTTT. It codes for CASSPAHLRRAFF.

The rearrangement joins TRBV14 to TRBJ2-7; 11 nucleotides match TRBD1. Losses at the gene ends were 5 bases for V and 6 bases for J; bases not matched to a gene: 9. The CDR3 contains 15 residues. The germline gives CDR1 SGHDN, CDR2 FVKESK. CDR3 in amino acids: CASSIGTGGRGEQYF. The DNA of the CDR3 is TGTGCCAGCAGCATTGGGACAGGGGGAAGGGGCGAGCAGTACTTC.

This clone was detected only once. CDR3 nucleotide sequence: TGTGCCAGCAGTGATGCAGGGGGGGAGACCCAGTACTTC. Protein product: CASSDAGGETQYF. This chain connects TRBV25-1 to TRBJ2-5; weak D call: TRBD1 (7 bases). The CDR3 extends over 13 amino acids. The V and J ends lost 3 bases and 5 bases respectively, with 10 bases between them. Germline V gene lookup returns CDR1 MGHDK and CDR2 SYGVNS.

The sample holds a few counts of this clone. The rearrangement joins TRBV28 to TRBJ1-1, with D perhaps TRBD1 (6 bases). Germline loops: CDR1 MDHEN, CDR2 SYDVKM. The CDR3 contains 14 residues. V dropped 8 bases and J dropped 1 base, with 14 bases sitting between them. The CDR3 nucleotides read TGTGCCAGCGCCGCGGGACAACGGAACACTGAAGCTTTCTTT. Translating gives CASAAGQRNTEAFF.

This clone is a singleton in its sample. The chain couples TRBV27 to TRBJ2-5; TRBD2 agrees at 10 bases. The CDR3 has 18 amino acids. The V segment lost 7 bases and the J segment 4 bases; nucleotides outside the gene matches: 18. CDR1 is MNHEY, CDR2 SMNVEV, per germline (reference sequence). The CDR3 spells CASTPFRASGSGGETQYF. Here the CDR3 DNA reads TGTGCCAGCACTCCGTTTCGGGCTAGCGGGAGTGGGGGAGAGACCCAGTACTTC.

The chain recombines TRBV7-6 with TRBJ1-5; D remains unclear. CDR3 size: 15 residues. CDR1 SGHVS and CDR2 FNYEAQ come from the germline V gene. V was trimmed by 0 bases and J by 0 bases, leaving 6 bases between them. The CDR3: CASSLATDSNQPQHF. CDR3 sequence (DNA): TGTGCCAGCAGCTTAGCGACGGATAGCAATCAGCCCCAGCATTTT.

The CDR3 here is CASSSSGLAGFGDEQYF. The DNA for the CDR3 is TGTGCCAGCAGCTCCTCGGGACTAGCGGGTTTTGGGGACGAGCAGTACTTC. V usage is TRBV13 and J usage is TRBJ2-7, with 12 bases that match TRBD2. This CDR3 has 17 residues. The germline V gene has CDR1 PRHDT and CDR2 FYEKMQ (reference sequence). V dropped 4 bases and J dropped 5; count of bases not matched to a gene: 12.

The gene calls are TRBV27 and TRBJ2-6; no definite D call. CDR1 and CDR2 from the germline V gene are MNHEY and SMNVEV (reference sequence). The CDR3 spans 16 residues. Trimming took 3 bases from V and 4 from J, leaving 13 bases between them. In DNA, the CDR3 is TGTGCCAGCAGTTTGGTCGCCGTATCCGGGGCCAACGTCCTGACTTTC. It is translated as CASSLVAVSGANVLTF.